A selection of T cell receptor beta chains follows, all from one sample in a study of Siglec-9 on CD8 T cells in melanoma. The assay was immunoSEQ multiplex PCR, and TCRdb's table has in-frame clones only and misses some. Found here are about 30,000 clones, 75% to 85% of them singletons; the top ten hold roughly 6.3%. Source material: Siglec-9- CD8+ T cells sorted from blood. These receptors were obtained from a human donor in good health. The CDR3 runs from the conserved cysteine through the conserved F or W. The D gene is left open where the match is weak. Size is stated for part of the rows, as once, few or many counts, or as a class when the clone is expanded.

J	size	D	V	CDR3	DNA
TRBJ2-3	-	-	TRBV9	CASSVGSTDTQYF	TGTGCCAGCAGCGTTGGGAGCACAGATACGCAGTATTTT
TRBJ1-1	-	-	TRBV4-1	CASSQLTGMNTEAFF	TGCGCCAGCAGCCAATTGACAGGAATGAACACTGAAGCTTTCTTT
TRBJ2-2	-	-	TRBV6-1	CASSPSPGELFF	TGTGCCAGCAGTCCCTCTCCCGGGGAGCTGTTTTTT
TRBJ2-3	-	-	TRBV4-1	CASSLGALRTDTQYF	TGCGCCAGCAGCCTTGGGGCTTTGCGCACAGATACGCAGTATTTT
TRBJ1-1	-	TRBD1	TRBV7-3	CASSPDRADTEAFF	TGTGCCAGCAGCCCGGACAGGGCTGACACTGAAGCTTTCTTT
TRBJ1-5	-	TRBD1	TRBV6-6	CASSYPGTENQPQHF	TGTGCCAGCAGTTACCCTGGGACAGAGAATCAGCCCCAGCATTTT
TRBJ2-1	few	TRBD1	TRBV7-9	CASSPQGESYNEQFF	TGTGCCAGCAGTCCCCAGGGGGAATCGTACAATGAGCAGTTCTTC
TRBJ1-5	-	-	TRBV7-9	CASSLTGNQPQHF	TGTGCCAGCAGCTTAACGGGCAATCAGCCCCAGCATTTT
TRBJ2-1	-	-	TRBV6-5	CASSSPPYNEQFF	TGTGCCAGCAGTAGCCCTCCATACAATGAGCAGTTCTTC
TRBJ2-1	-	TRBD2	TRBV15	CATSRDSLAGGPSWQFF	TGTGCCACCAGCAGGGATTCCCTAGCGGGAGGGCCCTCGTGGCAGTTCTTC
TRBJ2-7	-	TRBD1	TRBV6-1	CASSEYRGPEQYF	TGTGCCAGCAGTGAATACAGGGGGCCCGAGCAGTACTTC
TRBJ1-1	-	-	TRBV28	CASSFGGRELTEAFF	TGTGCCAGCAGTTTTGGGGGTAGGGAATTGACTGAAGCTTTCTTT
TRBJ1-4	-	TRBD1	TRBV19	CASRDRGHEKLFF	TGTGCCAGTAGAGACAGGGGGCATGAAAAACTGTTTTTT
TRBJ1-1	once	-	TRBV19	CASSIGGARTEAFF	TGTGCCAGTAGTATAGGGGGGGCCCGGACTGAAGCTTTCTTT
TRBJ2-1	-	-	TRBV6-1	CASSPYLREKDEQFF	TGTGCCAGCAGTCCTTATCTTCGGGAGAAGGATGAGCAGTTCTTC
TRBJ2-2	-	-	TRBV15	CATSYRRDTGELFF	TGTGCCACCAGCTACCGTCGAGACACCGGGGAGCTGTTTTTT
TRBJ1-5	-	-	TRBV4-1	CASSLGGGVDSNQPQHF	TGCGCCAGCAGCCTTGGTGGGGGCGTGGATAGCAATCAGCCCCAGCATTTT
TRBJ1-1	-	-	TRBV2	CATPPGGLDTEAFF	TGTGCCACCCCTCCCGGGGGACTGGACACTGAAGCTTTCTTT